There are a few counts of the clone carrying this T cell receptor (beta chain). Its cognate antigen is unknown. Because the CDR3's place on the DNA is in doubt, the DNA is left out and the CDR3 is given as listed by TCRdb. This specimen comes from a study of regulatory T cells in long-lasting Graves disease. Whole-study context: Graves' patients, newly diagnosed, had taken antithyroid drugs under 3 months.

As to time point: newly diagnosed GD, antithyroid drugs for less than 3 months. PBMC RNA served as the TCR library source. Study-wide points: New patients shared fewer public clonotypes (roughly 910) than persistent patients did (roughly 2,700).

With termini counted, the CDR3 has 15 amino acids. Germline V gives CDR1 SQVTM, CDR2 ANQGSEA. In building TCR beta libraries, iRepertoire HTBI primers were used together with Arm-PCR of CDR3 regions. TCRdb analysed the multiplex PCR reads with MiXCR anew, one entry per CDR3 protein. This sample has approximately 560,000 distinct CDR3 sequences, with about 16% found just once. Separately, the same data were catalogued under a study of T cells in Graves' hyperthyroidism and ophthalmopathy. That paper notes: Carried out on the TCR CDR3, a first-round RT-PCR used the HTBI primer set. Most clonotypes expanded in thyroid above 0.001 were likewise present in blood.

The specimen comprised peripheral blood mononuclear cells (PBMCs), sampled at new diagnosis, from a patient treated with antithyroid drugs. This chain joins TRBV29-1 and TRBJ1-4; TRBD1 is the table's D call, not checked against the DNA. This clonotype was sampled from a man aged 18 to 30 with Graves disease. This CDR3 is CSVGGGSDLNEKLLF.